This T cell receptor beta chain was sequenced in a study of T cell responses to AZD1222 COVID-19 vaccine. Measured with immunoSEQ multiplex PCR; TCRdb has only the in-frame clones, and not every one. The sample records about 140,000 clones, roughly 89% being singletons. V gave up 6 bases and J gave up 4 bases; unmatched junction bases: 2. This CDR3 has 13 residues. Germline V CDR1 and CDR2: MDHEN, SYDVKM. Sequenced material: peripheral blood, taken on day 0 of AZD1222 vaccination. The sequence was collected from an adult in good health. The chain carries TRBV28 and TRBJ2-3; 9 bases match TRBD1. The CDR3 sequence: CASSWTGADTQYF. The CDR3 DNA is TGTGCCAGCAGCTGGACAGGGGCAGATACGCAGTATTTT.